A selection of T cell receptor beta chains follows, all from one sample in a study of beta chain features in type 1 diabetes. Assay used: immunoSEQ multiplex PCR; TCRdb lists only in-frame clones, some missing. The table has fewer than 200,000 clones, about 9.4% seen once. The specimen was central memory CD4+ T cells from blood. The receptors originated from a man between 25 and 39 years old with type 1 diabetes. CDR3s include the opening cysteine and the closing phenylalanine or tryptophan. A D gene is named only where the DNA matches it firmly. Not all rows give a size; the values are once, few, many and, for expanded clones, a class.

TGTGCCAGCAGCTTGTATGTAGCGGACTACACAGATACGCAGTATTTT | CASSLYVADYTDTQYF | TRBJ2-3 | TRBV5-4 | NA | NA
TGTGCCAGCTCACCAGTGTTGGGGGGGAACAATCAGCCCCAGCATTTT | CASSPVLGGNNQPQHF | TRBJ1-5 | TRBV18 | few | NA
TGTGCCAGCAGCTTAGCTCAGGGTGGCTACACCTTC | CASSLAQGGYTF | TRBJ1-2 | TRBV13 | few | NA
TGTGCCAGCAGTTCCGGACAAACTGGCAATCAGCCCCAGCATTTT | CASSSGQTGNQPQHF | TRBJ1-5 | TRBV5-6 | few | NA
TGCGCCAGCAGCCAAGAAGAGGGATCCCACAATGAGCAGTTCTTC | CASSQEEGSHNEQFF | TRBJ2-1 | TRBV4-3 | few | NA
TGTGCCATCAAGGCGGGACTAGCGGGAGATGAGCAGTTCTTC | CAIKAGLAGDEQFF | TRBJ2-1 | TRBV10-3 | NA | TRBD2
TGTGCCAGCAGCCGCTCAGCGGGTGGGCCAGATACGCAGTATTTT | CASSRSAGGPDTQYF | TRBJ2-3 | TRBV11-2 | NA | NA
TGCGCCAGCAGCCTAGCGGACCCCACAGATACGCAGTATTTT | CASSLADPTDTQYF | TRBJ2-3 | TRBV5-1 | NA | TRBD2
TGTGCCAGCAGCTTAAGGGGTAATCAGCCCCAGCATTTT | CASSLRGNQPQHF | TRBJ1-5 | TRBV7-2 | NA | NA
TGCAGCGTTGAAAGCGGGGTGAGCTACGAGCAGTACTTC | CSVESGVSYEQYF | TRBJ2-7 | TRBV29-1 | few | TRBD2
TGTGCCAGCACTCCCGCAGCGGGAGGGTACGTGTACCAAGAGACCCAGTACTTC | CASTPAAGGYVYQETQYF | TRBJ2-5 | TRBV28 | NA | TRBD2
TGTGCCAGCAGCGCGGGACTAGCGGTTCAAGAGACCCAGTACTTC | CASSAGLAVQETQYF | TRBJ2-5 | TRBV7-2 | NA | TRBD2
TGTGCCAGCAGTTTTAGAGGGAGGGCCCACCAAGAGACCCAGTACTTC | CASSFRGRAHQETQYF | TRBJ2-5 | TRBV28 | NA | TRBD2
TGCGCCAGCAGCTTCTTCGACAGTAACTATGGCTACACCTTC | CASSFFDSNYGYTF | TRBJ1-2 | TRBV5-1 | NA | NA
TGCGCCAGCAGTACGCAGACAGGGGGAGGTACTGAAGCTTTCTTT | CASSTQTGGGTEAFF | TRBJ1-1 | TRBV5-1 | few | TRBD1
TGTGCCAGCAGCCATAGGGAGCGGGGTTCCTACAATGAGCAGTTCTTC | CASSHRERGSYNEQFF | TRBJ2-1 | TRBV4-2 | NA | TRBD2
TGTGCGACTCCCTCGGTAAGCTACAATGAGCAGTTCTTC | CATPSVSYNEQFF | TRBJ2-1 | TRBV30 | few | NA
TGTGCCAGCAGTTACTCGGGGGCCCAAATCTCCCCTGAGCAGTTCTTC | CASSYSGAQISPEQFF | TRBJ2-1 | TRBV6-5 | few | NA
TGTGCCAGCAGTTTGGGGCGTGGGTACATGGATACGCAGTATTTT | CASSLGRGYMDTQYF | TRBJ2-3 | TRBV27 | few | NA
TGTGCCAGCAGCCCATTAAGGAGCTCCTACAATGAGCAGTTCTTC | CASSPLRSSYNEQFF | TRBJ2-1 | TRBV28 | few | NA
TGTGCCAGCAGCTTGGTAGCGTTTTCGGAGACCCAGTACTTC | CASSLVAFSETQYF | TRBJ2-5 | TRBV5-8 | NA | NA
TGTGCCAGCAGCCGCGACAGACTAGACGAGCAGTACTTC | CASSRDRLDEQYF | TRBJ2-7 | TRBV7-2 | NA | NA
TGTGCCAGCAGGGGTGGCGGGGCCCTCTACGAGCAGTACTTC | CASRGGGALYEQYF | TRBJ2-7 | TRBV28 | NA | NA
TGTGCCAGCAGTGAGACAGGGGAGGAGGAGACCCAGTACTTC | CASSETGEEETQYF | TRBJ2-5 | TRBV27 | NA | TRBD1
TGTGCCAGCAGCTTAGAGGGAGTCAGGAATGAGCAGTTCTTC | CASSLEGVRNEQFF | TRBJ2-1 | TRBV7-2 | few | NA
TGTGCCAGCAGCTTGGGTCCGGGACAGGGGTACAATGAGCAGTTCTTC | CASSLGPGQGYNEQFF | TRBJ2-1 | TRBV5-6 | few | TRBD1
TGTGCCAGTAGTACAGGGGATAGGCAGCCCCAGCATTTT | CASSTGDRQPQHF | TRBJ1-5 | TRBV19 | NA | NA
TGTGCCAGCAGCCCAGGACTAGCGGACAATGAGCAGTTCTTC | CASSPGLADNEQFF | TRBJ2-1 | TRBV11-2 | NA | TRBD2
TGTGCCAGCAGCGGAGGCGGGGAGCTGTTTTTT | CASSGGGELFF | TRBJ2-2 | TRBV7-9 | few | NA
TGTGCCAGCTCACCACGGACTAGCGGGAGCACCTACGAGCAGTACTTC | CASSPRTSGSTYEQYF | TRBJ2-7 | TRBV18 | NA | TRBD2
TGTGCCAGCAGACCCGGACTCCATTCCGTCAATGAGCAGTTCTTC | CASRPGLHSVNEQFF | TRBJ2-1 | TRBV2 | few | NA
TGTGCCAGCAGCCGACTCGGAAGCTCCTACAATGAGCAGTTCTTC | CASSRLGSSYNEQFF | TRBJ2-1 | TRBV5-6 | NA | NA
TGTGCCAGTAGCAACCTTGGGCTAGCGGGAATCAATGAGCAGTTCTTC | CASSNLGLAGINEQFF | TRBJ2-1 | TRBV19 | once | TRBD2
TGTGCCAGCAGAGCGGGAGGGCCCTTTAGCGAGCAGTTCTTC | CASRAGGPFSEQFF | TRBJ2-1 | TRBV11-3 | NA | TRBD2
TGTGCCACCAGCAGAGAACAGGGCACTGAAGCTTTCTTT | CATSREQGTEAFF | TRBJ1-1 | TRBV15 | few | NA
TGTGCCACCTCGAGGACAGACCTAAACAATGAGCAGTTCTTC | CATSRTDLNNEQFF | TRBJ2-1 | TRBV27 | few | NA
TGTGCCAGCACCCAACCCAACATGAACACTGAAGCTTTCTTT | CASTQPNMNTEAFF | TRBJ1-1 | TRBV28 | NA | NA
TGTGCCAGCAGCTTAGACGTTTGGGGACAGGGAACCGATACGCAGTATTTT | CASSLDVWGQGTDTQYF | TRBJ2-3 | TRBV11-3 | NA | TRBD1
TGTGCCAGCAGCCAAGATGGAAGCGGGAGGCAGGAGCAGTTCTTC | CASSQDGSGRQEQFF | TRBJ2-1 | TRBV4-2 | NA | TRBD2
TGTGCCAGCAGCGTGCCCAGTAACGCCTACAATGAGCAGTTCTTC | CASSVPSNAYNEQFF | TRBJ2-1 | TRBV9 | NA | NA
TGTGCCAGCAGCCCGGACACAACCGGCTACGAGCAGTACTTC | CASSPDTTGYEQYF | TRBJ2-7 | TRBV11-2 | few | NA
TGCGCCAGCAGCGGGGGAGCGCGGACAGGGGGACTCTACGAGCAGTACTTC | CASSGGARTGGLYEQYF | TRBJ2-7 | TRBV5-1 | few | TRBD1
TGCAGTGCCTCTAAAGAGCAGTACTTC | CSASKEQYF | TRBJ2-7 | TRBV20-1 | NA | NA
TGTGCCAGCAGTGGGTCTAGCTCTGGGGCCAACGTCCTGACTTTC | CASSGSSSGANVLTF | TRBJ2-6 | TRBV6-1 | NA | NA
TGTGCCAGTAGTGTACCAGGGACAGCTTCGAGGTTGCCCCAGCATTTT | CASSVPGTASRLPQHF | TRBJ1-5 | TRBV19 | few | TRBD1
TGTGCCAGCAGCGTAGACTCAGGACATTTGACAGAGACCCAGTACTTC | CASSVDSGHLTETQYF | TRBJ2-5 | TRBV9 | NA | NA
TGTGCCAGTAGTACCCCGCGACAGGGGGCGTATCAGCCCCAGCATTTT | CASSTPRQGAYQPQHF | TRBJ1-5 | TRBV19 | few | TRBD1
TGTGCCACCCAAGCCCAGGGACAGCTTGGCTATGGCTACACCTTC | CATQAQGQLGYGYTF | TRBJ1-2 | TRBV7-3 | NA | TRBD1
TGCAGCGTTGTCCGGGCCGGGACTAGCGGTGAGCAGTACTTC | CSVVRAGTSGEQYF | TRBJ2-7 | TRBV29-1 | NA | TRBD2
TGTGCCAGCAGTGAAGTTCCGCGGGGAAACACCATATATTTT | CASSEVPRGNTIYF | TRBJ1-3 | TRBV6-1 | few | NA
TGTGCCAGCAGCGCGGGCCTCGATGAGCAGTTCTTC | CASSAGLDEQFF | TRBJ2-1 | TRBV11-2 | few | NA
TGCGCCAGCAGCTATCAAGGGGGGGAGTCCTACGAGCAGTACTTC | CASSYQGGESYEQYF | TRBJ2-7 | TRBV4-3 | NA | NA
TGTGCCAGCAGTGAAGCAGGGAGGGGCGATGAAAAACTGTTTTTT | CASSEAGRGDEKLFF | TRBJ1-4 | TRBV2 | NA | NA